This T cell receptor beta chain appears in the sequencing data of a study of blood T cell repertoires in COVID-19. On the study more broadly: The United States, Italy and Spain provided the acute and convalescent COVID-19 samples.

Original handling: Reference gene primer amplification yielded estimated nucleated cell counts. The method was immunoSEQ multiplex PCR; TCRdb's version includes in-frame clones alone and lacks a portion of them. The DNA gave D and trimming, while V, J and clone size come from that table. This sample has around 170,000 clones, with more than 65% found just once. CDR1 SQVTM and CDR2 ANQGSEA come from the germline V gene. V lost 2 bases, J lost 3 bases, and 23 bases lay in between. This CDR3 contains 17 residues. Sequences were obtained from peripheral blood. The chain employs TRBV29-1 and TRBJ2-7; D possibly corresponds to TRBD1 (5 bases). The origin of this receptor is a woman aged 80 or over with acute or convalescent COVID-19. Written as DNA, the CDR3 is TGCAGCGTTGAAACCTACGGCCCACAAGACAGCAACTACGAGCAGTACTTC. This encodes CSVETYGPQDSNYEQYF.